This TCR beta chain was captured in a study of cytomegalovirus exposure and HLA in healthy donors (dated by TCRdb to 2016 to 2017). Notes on the research overall: In an earlier analysis of 550 to 750 of the donors, 250 to 350 Gb of sequence data and some 100 million unique TCR beta sequences from some 170 million T cells were reported. Both class I and class II loci were covered by HLA typing, at four-digit resolution. The study combined high-throughput TCR immunosequencing, statistical association of individual TCRs with disease status, and machine learning to predict cytomegalovirus infection status. Among about 400 genotyped donors of the cohort, an average of around 250,000 unique TCR beta nucleotide sequences was sequenced per donor, of which about 18% were non-productive. Several DR-DQ haplotypes were treated as single units for association and clustering because of strong linkage in the cohort. All discovery cohort repertoires had been generated on a single sequencing platform. Donor age, sex, ethnicity and CMV serostatus were compiled alongside the repertoire data. The study aimed to test whether cataloging public T cell receptors could reveal signatures of past pathogen exposure. An early release that covered about 600 HLA-typed donors contained around 300 gigabases of sequencing data and approximately 85 million unique TCR sequences. The study used immunosequencing to profile the T cell repertoires of several hundred subjects and linked those repertoires to cytomegalovirus serostatus. Typing coverage differed by locus: A, B, C, DRB1 and DQB1 were typed in about 620-640 donors, DQA1 in roughly 510, DPA1 in some 610, and DPB1 in 450 to 490. Rather than using new phenotypic data, the later analysis identified candidate immune exposures from TCR beta sequences and from how often those sequences occurred across donors. In a later genetic analysis, genome-wide SNP genotypes for about 55% of the roughly 700 donors were used, and that subset was treated as a discovery cohort. To study patterns of TCR occurrence, a later analysis re-analyzed previously published TCR beta repertoires from more than 550 donors and added high-resolution HLA genotyping. Besides the first cohort of roughly 660 subjects, a separate validation cohort made up of roughly 120 different subjects was used. In an earlier analysis of over 550 of the donors, high-throughput TCR beta sequencing was used to judge whether each TCR beta V gene segment behaved as functional or pseudogenic. Among the roughly 400 genotyped donors, around 81% belonged to the genetic ancestry cluster associated with self-reported Caucasian donors.

The full study reports these points: Specific HLA alleles were associated with 15,000 to 20,000 TCR beta sequences at a false discovery rate of 0.05 in a later analysis. Correlated functional status among segregating V segments might reflect linkage disequilibrium, but an unknown experimental factor could not be ruled out. About 15 rarely observed V segments, including chromosome 9 orphons, were excluded from the earlier analysis of 550 to 700 of the donors because counts were too low. Some IMGT-functional V segments, including TRBV6-2 and TRBV6-3, could not be told apart with the 87-base-pair reads, so those segments were excluded. Across donors, most TCR sequences were observed very rarely, whereas some public TCRs were present in many individuals. A few of the identified cytomegalovirus-associated TCR beta chains were confirmed in vitro to be specific for cytomegalovirus antigens. According to a later analysis, TCR association rates differed among HLA loci, with DRB1 alleles showing the most associated TCRs and HLA-C alleles showing the fewest. Presence/absence analyses assumed roughly uniform sequencing depth across donors, an assumption that may not hold. In a later analysis, HLA-associated TCR beta chains showed more clonal expansion and lower generation probabilities than non-associated chains that were equally common. Strong co-occurrence of HLA alleles, especially DR and DQ, made assigning TCR associations to individual alleles difficult. Immune exposure information for the cohort was limited to CMV serostatus. A further reported finding was that TCR beta sequences accurately predicted the HLA-A and HLA-B alleles for most subjects in the first cohort. In a later genetic analysis, a missense DCLRE1C variant was associated with V-gene and J-gene trimming of TCR beta chains, and the association was replicated in an independent cohort. A later genetic analysis reported fewer N-insertions in productive TCRs among donors in an Asian-associated ancestry cluster than the roughly 620-donor mean. The classifier was reported to diagnose cytomegalovirus status with high specificity and sensitivity in both the original cohort and the validation cohort. According to a later analysis, most CMV-associated TCR beta chains appeared to be HLA-restricted, and the HLA associations seemed to be driven largely by CMV exposure. The study gave a list of 150 to 200 TCR beta chains associated with cytomegalovirus. A group of highly shared sequence variants was considered likely to be a technical artifact of the sequencing pipeline. HLA typing was unavailable for some donors at each locus, so association tests used only the typed subset. Only TCR beta chains were sequenced in this cohort, and the absence of alpha or paired-chain data limited detectable features. The authors suggested that the approach could potentially be generalized to other disease states and immunological phenotypes. A later analysis reported that several top co-occurrence clusters appeared linked to parvovirus B19, influenza, CMV and Epstein-Barr virus. In an earlier analysis of fewer than 750 of the donors, most TCR beta V segments were observed in productive rearrangements about 90% or about 30% of the time, broadly matching IMGT annotations.

Preparation of the library involved the immunoSEQ multiplex PCR assay. The multiplex PCR relied on a mix of 60 forward primers for TCR Vbeta segments and 13 reverse primers for TCR Jbeta segments. A multiplex PCR assay on genomic DNA amplified the CDR3 region of rearranged TCR beta genes. The Illumina HiSeq System was used to sequence the amplified TCR beta libraries as 87-base-pair reads. In the paper's pipeline: Across the 500 to 750 repertoires, a later analysis counted tens of millions of unique TCR beta chains, around 10 million of which were shared by at least two donors. Raw reads were error-corrected and collapsed into unique sequences with a nearest-neighbor algorithm that merged closely related sequences to remove PCR and sequencing errors. V, D and J gene segments were assigned by aligning CDR3 sequences to IMGT reference sequences. For a sequence to be retained, a match of at least six nucleotides to both a V gene segment and a J gene segment was required. Rearrangements were called productive when the CDR3 lacked stop codons and stayed in frame with V and J; all others were non-productive. CDR3 was defined according to IMGT convention as the region running from the second conserved V-encoded cysteine to the conserved J-encoded phenylalanine. The earlier analysis of some 550 of the donors excluded any sequence lacking an unambiguous match to a single V gene segment. In an earlier analysis of roughly 600 of the donors, a V segment was called functional when productive rearrangements were above 56.7%, and segregating when the standard deviation between donors exceeded 5%. To diagnose cytomegalovirus status from the catalog of TCR beta chain sequences, a statistical classification framework was built. In a later analysis, V and J genes were assigned by comparing TCR nucleotide sequences against IMGT/GENE-DB human TR gene sequences. The TCRdist pipeline was used in a later analysis to assign CDR3 sequences and most-parsimonious VDJ recombination scenarios. In a later analysis, each TCR beta chain was defined by its CDR3 amino acid sequence together with its V-gene family, and reads without a unique V-gene family were excluded. In a later analysis, approximately 590 highly shared, low-generation-probability nucleotide sequences were removed to address suspected cross-contamination and a sequencing artifact. In a later analysis, a clonal expansion index for each public chain was calculated from normalized within-repertoire ranks of inferred template counts. In a later analysis, generation probabilities were computed using a VDJ recombination model fitted to out-of-frame rearrangements, and the results were checked against IGoR. Hypergeometric tests were used in a later analysis to score TCR-TCR, TCR-HLA and TCR-CMV co-occurrence, with a repertoire-size bias correction applied to the TCR pairs. To estimate false discovery rates, a later analysis permuted the HLA or CMV assignments 20 times. In a later analysis, co-occurring TCRs were grouped using DBSCAN, and TCRdist sequence similarity was added for clustering within HLA-allele-positive subsets. For co-occurrence clustering, repertoires with fewer than 30,000 or more than 120,000 public chains were excluded, along with five or six repertoires with anomalous nucleotide sharing. TCRdb provides this immuneACCESS table in a form limited to in-frame rearrangements. Some clones are lacking; in checked studies, under half of them reflect an unresolved V gene, and why the rest are absent is not known. Clone size and V and J calls were adopted from that table, with D and trimming inferred from the DNA. This sample has 99,000 or so clones in its table, and over 70% of those were observed once. Together, the top ten hold approximately 5.6% of the sample.

Taken from cysteine to phenylalanine, the CDR3 has 13 residues. The only DNA kept is the CDR3, 39 bases in frame from the first base. Cut back by 4 bases and 0 bases, the V and J ends lie 6 bases apart. Based on the germline V gene, the CDR1 and CDR2 sequences are SNHLY and FYNNEI. The cohort comprised more than 550 healthy bone marrow donors. At the time of sampling, all cohort members were nominally healthy, though unrecorded immune exposures were likely present. The donor tested CMV seronegative and was one of the 352 seronegative cohort members. Each donor provided a peripheral blood sample, and peripheral blood mononuclear cells were used for TCR beta sequencing. Genomic DNA was extracted from the blood cell samples with the Qiagen DNeasy Blood Extraction Kit. On this clone itself: What this receptor recognizes is not known. Per-nucleotide qualities are absent, and no much larger clonotype sits a single base away.

The sequence links TRBV2 to TRBJ2-5; the D segment could be TRBD2, given 5 matching bases. What was sequenced was PBMCs. This clonotype originated in a male donor in good health and CMV-seronegative. The DNA sequence is as follows: TGTGCCAGCAGTGTGAGGGACCAAGAGACCCAGTACTTC. The encoded protein is CASSVRDQETQYF.